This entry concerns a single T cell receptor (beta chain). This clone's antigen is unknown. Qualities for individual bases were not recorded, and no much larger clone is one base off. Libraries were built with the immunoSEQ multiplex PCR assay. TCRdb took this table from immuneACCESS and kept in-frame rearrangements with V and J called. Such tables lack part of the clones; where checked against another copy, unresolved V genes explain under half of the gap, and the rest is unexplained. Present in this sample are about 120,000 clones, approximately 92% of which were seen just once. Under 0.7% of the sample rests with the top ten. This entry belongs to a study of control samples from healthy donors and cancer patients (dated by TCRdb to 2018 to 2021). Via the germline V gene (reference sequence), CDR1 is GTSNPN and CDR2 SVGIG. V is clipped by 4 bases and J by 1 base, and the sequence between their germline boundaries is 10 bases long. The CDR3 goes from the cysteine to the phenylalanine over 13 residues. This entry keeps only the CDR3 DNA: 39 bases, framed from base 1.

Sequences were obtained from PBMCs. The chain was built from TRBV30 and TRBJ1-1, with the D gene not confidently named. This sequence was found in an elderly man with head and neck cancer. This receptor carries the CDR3 CAWKWAPNTEAFF. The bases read TGTGCCTGGAAATGGGCGCCGAACACTGAAGCTTTCTTT.